Below are 5 T cell receptor beta chains sequenced from a single sample in a study of Ad26.COV2.S vaccination and SARS-CoV-2 variants (dated by TCRdb to about 2021). The method behind the library was the immunoSEQ multiplex PCR assay. TCRdb mirrors the immuneACCESS table, restricted to in-frame sequences. Some clones are absent from its copies; in checked studies, under half trace to an unresolved V gene, and the reason for the others is unknown. The sample profile shows about 680,000 clones; around 90% of them were found once. The top ten clones comprise approximately 1.5% of the sample. The treatment or condition label of this sample denotes: roughly 18 received Ad26.COV2.S at low or high dose, single or two shots; about 5 received placebo; per-sample allocation not given. For vaccine and placebo recipients, the sequenced repertoires came from samples collected on day 63 after the first injection.

The sample in question was peripheral blood, obtained in a trial of Ad26.COV2.S vaccine versus placebo. The receptors derive from a person aged 18-65 years who received the Ad26.COV2.S COVID-19 vaccine or a placebo.

Only one count was recorded for this clone. V and J are TRBV7-9 and TRBJ2-1, with 11 bases aligning to TRBD2. Germline CDR1 SEHNR, CDR2 FQNEAQ (reference sequence). The CDR3 is made up of 16 amino acids. Unmatched junction bases numbered 6, after V lost 3 bases and J lost 5 bases. The CDR3 DNA is TGTGCCAGCAGCTTTCTCGGGACTAGCGGAGACAATGAGCAGTTCTTC. This sequence encodes CASSFLGTSGDNEQFF.

This CDR3 reads CASHGRDHSPLHF. The CDR3 bases are TGTGCCAGCCACGGCAGGGATCATTCACCCCTCCACTTT. This chain joins TRBV19 and TRBJ1-6, with D possibly TRBD1 on 5 matching bases. The germline V and J ends were trimmed by 9 bases and 8 bases, with 14 bases remaining between them. Looked up from germline, CDR1 is LNHDA and CDR2 is SQIVND (reference sequence). CDR3 size: 13 residues.

The chain couples TRBV7-2 to TRBJ2-3; D remains ambiguous. The germline V and J ends were trimmed by 5 bases and 0 bases, with 9 bases remaining between them. Per the germline V gene, CDR1 is SGHTA and CDR2 is FQGNSA. This CDR3 has 14 residues. The CDR3, as DNA: TGTGCCAGCAGCCCCTTCTCTAGCACAGATACGCAGTATTTT. It translates to CASSPFSSTDTQYF.

The table lists this clone with a count of one. The chain combines TRBV30 with TRBJ1-6; D is possibly TRBD1 (5 bases). Germline V gene lookup returns CDR1 GTSNPN and CDR2 SVGIG (reference sequence). The CDR3 extends over 15 amino acids. V dropped 3 bases and J dropped 8 bases, with 17 bases sitting between them. This chain's CDR3 is CAWSRTRDWDSPLHF. CDR3 bases: TGTGCCTGGAGCCGCACCAGGGACTGGGATTCACCCCTCCACTTT.

Points on this clone: The sample contains more than one DNA sequence encoding this CDR3. CDR3 DNA: TGTGCCAGCAGCCAAGCGAGGGATCAGCCCCAGCATTTT. Its protein is CASSQARDQPQHF. The rearrangement links TRBV3-1 (or the pseudogene TRBV3-2) to TRBJ1-5; D remains ambiguous. There are 13 residues in the CDR3. Per the germline V gene, CDR1 is LGHDT and CDR2 is YNNKEL (reference sequence). Between the trimmed V and J ends, which lost 1 base and 5 bases, there was a span of 6 bases.